This T cell receptor (beta chain) was sequenced during a study of early T cells in non-severe SARS-CoV-2 infection. Whole-study context: Sequencing targeted bulk RNA from unsorted whole blood, leaving chains unpaired.

This clonotype was picked up many times. The antigen remains undetermined. The study's findings and limits: There was a bias toward anti-spike CD8 responses in VDJdb matching, which missed private and CD4 specificities.

Researchers tagged individual cDNA molecules with unique molecular identifiers. Each CDR3 protein is one row after TCRdb ran MiXCR on the 5' RACE reads. Seen here are approximately 70,000 distinct CDR3 sequences, 3.5% to 6% observed once, and the top ten hold approximately 3.7%. This CDR3 has 13 residues. With 1 base removed from V and 6 bases from J, the gap between germline ends came to 4 bases. This TCR was recovered from an adult who was a healthcare worker with PCR-confirmed SARS-CoV-2 infection or an uninfected control (not recorded which). The donor label of this sample is uncertain. The material was whole blood, obtained at baseline. The chain recombines TRBV12-3 or TRBV12-4 with TRBJ1-6; D remains unclear. The CDR3 spells CASSLGSNSPLHF. The DNA for the CDR3 is TGTGCCAGCAGTTTAGGCTCTAATTCACCCCTCCACTTT.